This is a list of T cell receptor beta chains from one sample in a study of cytomegalovirus exposure and HLA in healthy donors. TCRdb's table, derived via immunoSEQ multiplex PCR, lists solely in-frame clones and lacks some. The sample comprises 250,000 to 300,000 clones, approximately 85% of which are singletons, and 1.5% to 2.5% rests with the top ten. Specimen: PBMCs. These receptors all stem from a woman in her 40s in good health and CMV-seropositive. CDR3s include the opening cysteine and the closing phenylalanine or tryptophan. D genes are given only for firm matches. Only part of the rows carry a size: once, few, many, or a class if the clone is expanded.

D gene | J gene | V gene | clone size | CDR3 protein | CDR3 DNA
TRBD2 | TRBJ2-1 | TRBV27 | . | CASSLPAGGGYNEQFF | TGTGCCAGCAGTTTGCCAGCGGGAGGAGGGTACAATGAGCAGTTCTTC
. | TRBJ1-3 | TRBV7-9 | few | CASSLSSTGNTIYF | TGTGCCAGCAGCTTATCAAGTACAGGAAACACCATATATTTT
. | TRBJ2-1 | TRBV6-6 | once | CASSYSVTSSSYEQFF | TGTGCCAGCAGTTACTCGGTGACTAGTTCATCGTACGAGCAGTTCTTC
. | TRBJ2-7 | TRBV20-1 | . | CSANRESEQYF | TGCAGTGCCAACAGGGAAAGCGAGCAGTACTTC
TRBD2 | TRBJ2-1 | TRBV11-2 | . | CASRGGLAYTGDEQFF | TGTGCCAGCAGGGGCGGACTAGCTTATACTGGGGATGAGCAGTTCTTC
TRBD2 | TRBJ2-2 | TRBV7-9 | . | CASSIASGANTGELFF | TGTGCCAGCAGCATCGCTAGCGGGGCGAACACCGGGGAGCTGTTTTTT
TRBD2 | TRBJ2-5 | TRBV9 | . | CASSVGLAGSQETQYF | TGTGCCAGCAGCGTAGGGCTAGCGGGGTCCCAAGAGACCCAGTACTTC
. | TRBJ2-1 | TRBV7-9 | once | CASSLGYQGPGFF | TGTGCCAGCAGCTTAGGTTACCAGGGGCCGGGGTTCTTC
. | TRBJ1-2 | TRBV11-3 | few | CASSPRGWDYGYTF | TGTGCCAGCAGCCCCAGGGGTTGGGACTATGGCTACACCTTC
TRBD2 | TRBJ2-3 | TRBV7-3 | . | CASSFRLAGAADTQYF | TGTGCCAGCAGCTTCCGACTAGCGGGAGCCGCAGATACGCAGTATTTT
TRBD1 | TRBJ2-7 | TRBV27 | . | CASSYSRDRGTYEQYF | TGTGCCAGCAGTTACTCCCGGGACAGGGGTACCTACGAGCAGTACTTC
TRBD1 | TRBJ1-2 | TRBV2 | . | CASVRGGDYGYTF | TGTGCCAGCGTAAGAGGGGGCGACTATGGCTACACCTTC
TRBD2 | TRBJ2-1 | TRBV30 | . | CAWGTSLLQFF | TGTGCCTGGGGGACTAGTTTGTTGCAGTTCTTC
. | TRBJ1-3 | TRBV21-1 | once | CASSKNSRDGNTIYF | TGTGCCAGCAGCAAAAACTCTCGGGATGGAAACACCATATATTTT
. | TRBJ2-6 | TRBV11-3 | . | CASSQYGANVLTF | TGTGCCAGCAGTCAGTACGGGGCCAACGTCCTGACTTTC
TRBD1 | TRBJ1-2 | TRBV18 | . | CASSPPGSTGSYGYTF | TGTGCCAGCTCACCACCGGGGTCGACAGGGTCCTATGGCTACACCTTC
TRBD1 | TRBJ1-1 | TRBV6-6 | . | CASRPTTGGTEAFF | TGTGCCAGCAGACCTACCACAGGGGGCACTGAAGCTTTCTTT
. | TRBJ1-2 | TRBV5-4 | . | CASSLDSNGYTF | TGTGCCAGCAGCTTAGACAGTAATGGCTACACCTTC
TRBD2 | TRBJ2-3 | TRBV7-2 | . | CASSLGLRLAGTSTDTQYF | TGTGCCAGCAGCTTAGGCCTCAGGCTAGCGGGGACGAGCACAGATACGCAGTATTTT
TRBD1 | TRBJ2-7 | TRBV4-3 | . | CASSHDRGFAYEQYF | TGCGCCAGCAGCCACGACAGGGGCTTCGCCTACGAGCAGTACTTC
TRBD2 | TRBJ2-1 | TRBV7-9 | . | CASSGTGTSGYNEQFF | TGTGCCAGCAGCGGAACCGGGACTAGCGGGTACAATGAGCAGTTCTTC
TRBD2 | TRBJ2-5 | TRBV7-6 | . | CASSPRTSGSGGETQYF | TGTGCCAGCAGCCCACGGACTAGCGGGAGCGGGGGAGAGACCCAGTACTTC
. | TRBJ2-7 | TRBV2 | . | CASIQGYEQYF | TGTGCCAGCATTCAGGGTTACGAGCAGTACTTC
TRBD1 | TRBJ2-5 | TRBV5-4 | . | CASSSDRDRGQETQYF | TGTGCCAGCAGCTCGGACCGGGACAGGGGTCAAGAGACCCAGTACTTC
. | TRBJ2-2 | TRBV30 | . | CAWSGTNTGELFF | TGTGCCTGGTCAGGCACGAACACCGGGGAGCTGTTTTTT
. | TRBJ2-7 | TRBV27 | . | CASSGLEGYEQYF | TGTGCCAGCAGCGGACTGGAGGGGTACGAGCAGTACTTC
. | TRBJ2-7 | TRBV29-1 | . | CSVRIAKSIRSYEQYF | TGCAGCGTTCGGATAGCCAAGTCAATACGGTCCTACGAGCAGTACTTC
. | TRBJ2-6 | TRBV7-3 | . | CASSVPGGAGANVLTF | TGTGCCAGCAGCGTCCCGGGTGGCGCTGGGGCCAACGTCCTGACTTTC
TRBD1 | TRBJ2-7 | TRBV5-6 | . | CASSLGQVNYEQYF | TGTGCCAGCAGTTTGGGACAGGTAAATTACGAGCAGTACTTC
. | TRBJ2-7 | TRBV5-6 | few | CASSQTEYEQYF | TGTGCCAGCAGCCAGACAGAGTACGAGCAGTACTTC